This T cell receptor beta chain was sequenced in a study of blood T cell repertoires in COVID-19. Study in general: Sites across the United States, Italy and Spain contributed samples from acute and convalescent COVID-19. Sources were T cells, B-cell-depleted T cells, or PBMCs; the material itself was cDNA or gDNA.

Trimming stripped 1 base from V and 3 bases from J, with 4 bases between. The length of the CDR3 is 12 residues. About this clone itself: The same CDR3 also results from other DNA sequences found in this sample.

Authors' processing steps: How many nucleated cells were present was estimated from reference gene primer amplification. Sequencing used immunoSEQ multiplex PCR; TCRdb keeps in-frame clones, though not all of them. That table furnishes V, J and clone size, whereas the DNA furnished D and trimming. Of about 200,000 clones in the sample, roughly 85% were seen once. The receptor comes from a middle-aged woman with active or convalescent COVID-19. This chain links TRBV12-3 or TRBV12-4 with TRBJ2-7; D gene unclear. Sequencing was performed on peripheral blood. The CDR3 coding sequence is TGTGCCAGCAGTTTAGGGCTCTACGAGCAGTACTTC. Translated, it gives CASSLGLYEQYF.